This T cell receptor (beta chain) was observed in a study of T cell repertoires in cytomegalovirus infection. Study context: Evidence of both CMV infection and a matching HLA type came from public TCR beta signatures.

TCRdb reprocessed the reads with MiXCR, giving one entry per CDR3 protein. The data hold roughly 920,000 distinct CDR3 sequences, with less than 40% observed a single time. To note about this clonotype: Its antigen remains unknown.

CDR1 is SNHLY and CDR2 is FYNNEI in the germline V gene. Germline trimming cut 7 bases from V and 2 bases from J; bases unmatched to any gene: 8. The CDR3 extends over 16 amino acids. This TCR was recovered from a human donor in good health (CMV status not recorded). Some clones in this sample may be carry-over from other donors' samples. This chain uses TRBV2 with TRBJ1-1; 12 positions agree with TRBD1. This specimen consisted of cultured CD8+ T cells from PBMCs, obtained from culture after CMV antigen stimulation. The CDR3 protein is CASNPGQGAVNTEAFF. The CDR3 nucleotides read TGTGCCAGCAACCCGGGACAGGGGGCCGTCAACACTGAAGCTTTCTTT.